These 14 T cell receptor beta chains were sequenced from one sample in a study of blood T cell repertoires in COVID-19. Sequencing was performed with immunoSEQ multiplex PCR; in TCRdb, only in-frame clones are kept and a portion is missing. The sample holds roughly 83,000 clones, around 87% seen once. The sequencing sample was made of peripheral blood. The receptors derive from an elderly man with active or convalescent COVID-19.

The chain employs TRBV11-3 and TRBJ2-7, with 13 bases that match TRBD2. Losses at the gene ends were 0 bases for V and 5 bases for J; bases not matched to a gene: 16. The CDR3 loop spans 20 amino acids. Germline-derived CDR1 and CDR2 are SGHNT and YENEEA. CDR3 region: CASSLEFEAETSGRYNEQYV. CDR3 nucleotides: TGTGCCAGCAGCTTAGAATTTGAGGCCGAGACTAGCGGGAGGTACAACGAGCAGTACGTC.

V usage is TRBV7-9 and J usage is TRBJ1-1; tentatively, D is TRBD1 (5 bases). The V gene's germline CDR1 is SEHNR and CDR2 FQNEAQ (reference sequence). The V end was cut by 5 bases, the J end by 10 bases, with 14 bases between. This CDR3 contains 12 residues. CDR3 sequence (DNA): TGTGCCAGCAGCCCAGGGTTATTCGTAGCTTTCTTT. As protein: CASSPGLFVAFF.

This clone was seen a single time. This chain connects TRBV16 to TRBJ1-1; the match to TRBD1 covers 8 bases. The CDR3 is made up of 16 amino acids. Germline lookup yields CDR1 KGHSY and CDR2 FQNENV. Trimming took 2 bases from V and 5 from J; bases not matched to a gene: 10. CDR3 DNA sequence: TGTGCCAGCAGCCAACCCCCGGACAGGGTCGAGACTGAAGCTTTCTTT. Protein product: CASSQPPDRVETEAFF.

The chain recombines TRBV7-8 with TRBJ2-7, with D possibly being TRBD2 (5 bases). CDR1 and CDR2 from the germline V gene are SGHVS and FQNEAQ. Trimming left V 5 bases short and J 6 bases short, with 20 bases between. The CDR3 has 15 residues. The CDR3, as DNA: TGTGCCAGCAGCCTGCGGGCCCGACCCGAGGGCGAGCAGTACGTC. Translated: CASSLRARPEGEQYV.

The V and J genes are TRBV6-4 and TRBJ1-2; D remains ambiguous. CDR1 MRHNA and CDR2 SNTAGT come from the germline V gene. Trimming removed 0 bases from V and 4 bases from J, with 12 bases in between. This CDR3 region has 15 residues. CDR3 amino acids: CASSDSMSGFYGYTF. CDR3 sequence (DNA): TGTGCCAGCAGTGACTCGATGTCAGGTTTCTATGGCTACACCTTC.

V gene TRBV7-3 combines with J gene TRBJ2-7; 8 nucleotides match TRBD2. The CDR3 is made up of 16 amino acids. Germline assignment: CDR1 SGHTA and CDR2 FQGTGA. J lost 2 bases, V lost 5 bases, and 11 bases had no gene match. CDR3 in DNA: TGTGCCAGCAGCGAAACGGGAGGGCGACCTCCCTACGAGCAGTACGTC. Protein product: CASSETGGRPPYEQYV.

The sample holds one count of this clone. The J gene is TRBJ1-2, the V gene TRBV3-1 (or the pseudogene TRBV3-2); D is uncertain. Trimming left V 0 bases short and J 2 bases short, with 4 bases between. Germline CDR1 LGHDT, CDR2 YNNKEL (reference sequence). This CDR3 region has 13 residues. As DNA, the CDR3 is TGTGCCAGCAGCCAAGAACAGAACTATGGCTACACCTTC. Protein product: CASSQEQNYGYTF.

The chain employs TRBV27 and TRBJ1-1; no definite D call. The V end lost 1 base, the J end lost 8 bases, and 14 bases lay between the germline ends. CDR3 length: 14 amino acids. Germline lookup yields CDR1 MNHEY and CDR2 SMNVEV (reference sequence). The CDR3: CASSLLGRSSEAFF. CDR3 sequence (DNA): TGTGCCAGCAGTTTATTGGGCAGAAGCAGCGAAGCTTTCTTT.

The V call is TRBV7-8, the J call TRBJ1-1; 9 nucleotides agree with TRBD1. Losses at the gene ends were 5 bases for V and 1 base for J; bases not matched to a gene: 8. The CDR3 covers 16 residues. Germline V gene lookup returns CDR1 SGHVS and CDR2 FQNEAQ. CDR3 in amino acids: CASSQGSGQGNTEAFF. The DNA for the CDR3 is TGTGCCAGCAGCCAAGGATCGGGACAGGGGAACACTGAAGCTTTCTTT.

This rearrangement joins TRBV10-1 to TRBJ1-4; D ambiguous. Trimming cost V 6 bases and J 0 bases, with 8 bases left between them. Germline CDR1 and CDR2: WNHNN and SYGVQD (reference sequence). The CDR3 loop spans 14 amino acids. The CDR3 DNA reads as TGCGCCAGCAGCGGCGGGACAACTAATGAAAAACTGTTTTTT. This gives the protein CASSGGTTNEKLFF.

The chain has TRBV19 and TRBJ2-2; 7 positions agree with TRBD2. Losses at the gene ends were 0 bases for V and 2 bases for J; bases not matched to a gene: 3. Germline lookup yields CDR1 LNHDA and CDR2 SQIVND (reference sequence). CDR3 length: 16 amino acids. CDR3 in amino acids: CASSIEGGSNTGELFF. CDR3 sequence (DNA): TGTGCCAGTAGTATAGAGGGAGGGTCCAACACCGGGGAGCTGTTTTTT. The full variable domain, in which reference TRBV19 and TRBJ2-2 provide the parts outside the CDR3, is DGGITQSPKYLFRKEGQNVTLSCEQNLNHDAMYWYRQDPGQGLRLIYYSQIVNDFQKGDIAEGYSVSREKKESFPLTVTSAQKNPTAFYLCASSIEGGSNTGELFFGEGSRLTVL.

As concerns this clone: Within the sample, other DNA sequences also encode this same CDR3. The DNA of the CDR3 is TGTGCCAGCAGTTTATCGGTTTATCAGCCCCAGCATTTT. Translating gives CASSLSVYQPQHF. The chain combines TRBV12-3 or TRBV12-4 with TRBJ1-5; D is ambiguous. The V end was cut by 2 bases, the J end by 5 bases, with 7 bases between. This CDR3 is 13 amino acids long.

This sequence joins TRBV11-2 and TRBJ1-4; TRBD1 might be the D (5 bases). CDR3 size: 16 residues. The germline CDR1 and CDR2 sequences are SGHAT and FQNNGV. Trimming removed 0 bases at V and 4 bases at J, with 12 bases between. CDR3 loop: CASSLDLRQNNEKLFF. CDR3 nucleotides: TGTGCCAGCAGCTTAGACCTAAGACAGAATAATGAAAAACTGTTTTTT.

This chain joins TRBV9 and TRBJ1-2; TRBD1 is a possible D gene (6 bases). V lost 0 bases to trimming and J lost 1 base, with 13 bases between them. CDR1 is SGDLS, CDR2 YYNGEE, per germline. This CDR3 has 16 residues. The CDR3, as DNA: TGTGCCAGCAGCGTAGGATTAGGGACACTTAACTATGGCTACACCTTC. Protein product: CASSVGLGTLNYGYTF.